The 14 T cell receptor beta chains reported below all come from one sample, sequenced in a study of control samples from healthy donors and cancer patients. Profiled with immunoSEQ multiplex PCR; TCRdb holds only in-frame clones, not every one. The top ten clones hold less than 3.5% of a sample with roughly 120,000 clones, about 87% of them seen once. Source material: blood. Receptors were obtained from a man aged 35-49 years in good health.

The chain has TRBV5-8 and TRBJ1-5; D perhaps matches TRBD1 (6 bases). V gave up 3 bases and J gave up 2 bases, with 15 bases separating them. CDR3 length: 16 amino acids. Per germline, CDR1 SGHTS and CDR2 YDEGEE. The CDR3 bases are TGTGCCAGCAGCTGGACCCCGACAGGTCGCAATCAGCCCCAGCATTTT. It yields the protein CASSWTPTGRNQPQHF.

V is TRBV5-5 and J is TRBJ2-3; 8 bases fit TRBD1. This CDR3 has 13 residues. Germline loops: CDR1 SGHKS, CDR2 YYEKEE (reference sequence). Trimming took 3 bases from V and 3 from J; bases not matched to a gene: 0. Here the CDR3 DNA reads TGTGCCAGCAGCTGGACAGGGACAGATACGCAGTATTTT. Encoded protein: CASSWTGTDTQYF.

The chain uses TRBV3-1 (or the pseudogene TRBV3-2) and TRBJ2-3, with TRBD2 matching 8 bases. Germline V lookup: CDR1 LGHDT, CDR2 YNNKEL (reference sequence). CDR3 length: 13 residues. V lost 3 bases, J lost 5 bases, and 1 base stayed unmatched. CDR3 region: CASSHRGGDTQYF. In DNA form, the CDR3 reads TGTGCCAGCAGCCATCGGGGGGGAGATACGCAGTATTTT.

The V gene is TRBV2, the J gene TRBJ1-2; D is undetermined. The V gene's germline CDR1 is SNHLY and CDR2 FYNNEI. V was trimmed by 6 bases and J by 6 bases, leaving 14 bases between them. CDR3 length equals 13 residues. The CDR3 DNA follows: TGTGCCAGCAGCCGAATCAAACAAGATGGCTACACCTTC. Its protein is CASSRIKQDGYTF.

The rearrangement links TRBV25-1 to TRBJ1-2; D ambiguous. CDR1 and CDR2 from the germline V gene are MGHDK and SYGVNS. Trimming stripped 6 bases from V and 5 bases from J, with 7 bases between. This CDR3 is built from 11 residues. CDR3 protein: CASRHGYGYTF. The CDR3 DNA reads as TGTGCCAGCAGGCATGGGTATGGCTACACCTTC.

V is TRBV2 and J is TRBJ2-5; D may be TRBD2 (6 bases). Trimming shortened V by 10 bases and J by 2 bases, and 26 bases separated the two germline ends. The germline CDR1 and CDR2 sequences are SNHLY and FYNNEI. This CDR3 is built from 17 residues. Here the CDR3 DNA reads TGTGCCACCTATGTGGAACTAGCCTTCCCCCGACAAGAGACCCAGTACTTC. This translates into CATYVELAFPRQETQYF.

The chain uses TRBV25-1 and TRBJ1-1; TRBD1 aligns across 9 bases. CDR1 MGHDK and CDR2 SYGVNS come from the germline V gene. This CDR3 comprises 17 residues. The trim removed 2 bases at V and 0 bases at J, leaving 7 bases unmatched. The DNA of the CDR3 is TGTGCCAGCAGTGAAAGGGACAGGGAGGCCATGAACACTGAAGCTTTCTTT. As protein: CASSERDREAMNTEAFF.

CDR3 sequence reads: CASSVGREQYF. In nucleotides, the CDR3 is TGTGCCAGCAGCGTCGGTAGAGAGCAGTACTTC. The genes are TRBV7-2 and TRBJ2-7; D uncertain. The CDR3 is made up of 11 amino acids. CDR1 and CDR2 from the germline V gene are SGHTA and FQGNSA. V dropped 5 bases and J dropped 7 bases, with 9 bases sitting between them.

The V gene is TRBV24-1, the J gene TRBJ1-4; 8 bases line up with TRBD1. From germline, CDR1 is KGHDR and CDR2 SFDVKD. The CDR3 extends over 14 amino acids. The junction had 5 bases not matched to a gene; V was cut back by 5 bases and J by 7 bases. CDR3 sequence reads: CATSAGGVSEKLFF. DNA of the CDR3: TGTGCCACCAGTGCAGGGGGCGTGAGTGAAAAACTGTTTTTT.

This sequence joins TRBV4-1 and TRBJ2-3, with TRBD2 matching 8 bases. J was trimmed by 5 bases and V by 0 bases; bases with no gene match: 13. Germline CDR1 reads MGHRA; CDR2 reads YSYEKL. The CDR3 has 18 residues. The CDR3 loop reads CASSQELSGGSLLDTQYF. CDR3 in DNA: TGCGCCAGCAGCCAAGAATTAAGCGGGGGCTCCCTTTTAGATACGCAGTATTTT.

The CDR3 nucleotides read TGTGCCAGCAGCAATACAGGGAATCAGCCCCAGCATTTT. It encodes CASSNTGNQPQHF. J is TRBJ1-5 and V is TRBV6-6, with a possible D match to TRBD1 (6 bases). This CDR3 is 13 amino acids long. Germline V lookup: CDR1 MNHNY, CDR2 SVGAGI (reference sequence). Trimming left V 6 bases short and J 4 bases short, with 10 bases between.

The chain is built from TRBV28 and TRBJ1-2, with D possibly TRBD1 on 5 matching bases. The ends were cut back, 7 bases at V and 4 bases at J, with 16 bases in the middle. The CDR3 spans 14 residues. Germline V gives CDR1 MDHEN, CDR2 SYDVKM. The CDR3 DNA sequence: TGTGCCAGCACCGCGGCAGGGAAAAGCTATGGCTACACCTTC. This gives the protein CASTAAGKSYGYTF.

The CDR3 DNA follows: TGTGCCAGCAGCCCTACTAGCGGGCAAGAGACCCAGTACTTC. Its protein is CASSPTSGQETQYF. This chain connects TRBV7-9 to TRBJ2-5, with 9 bases that match TRBD2. V trimming: 5 bases; J trimming: 2 bases; junction bases outside the gene matches: 3. The CDR3 spans 14 residues. Germline V CDR1 and CDR2: SEHNR, FQNEAQ (reference sequence).

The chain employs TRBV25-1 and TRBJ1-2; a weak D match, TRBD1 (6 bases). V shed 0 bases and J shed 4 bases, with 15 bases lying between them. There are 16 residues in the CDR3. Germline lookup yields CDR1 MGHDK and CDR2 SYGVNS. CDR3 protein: CASSEYLPGEGYGYTF. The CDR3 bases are TGTGCCAGCAGTGAATATCTTCCAGGGGAGGGCTATGGCTACACCTTC.